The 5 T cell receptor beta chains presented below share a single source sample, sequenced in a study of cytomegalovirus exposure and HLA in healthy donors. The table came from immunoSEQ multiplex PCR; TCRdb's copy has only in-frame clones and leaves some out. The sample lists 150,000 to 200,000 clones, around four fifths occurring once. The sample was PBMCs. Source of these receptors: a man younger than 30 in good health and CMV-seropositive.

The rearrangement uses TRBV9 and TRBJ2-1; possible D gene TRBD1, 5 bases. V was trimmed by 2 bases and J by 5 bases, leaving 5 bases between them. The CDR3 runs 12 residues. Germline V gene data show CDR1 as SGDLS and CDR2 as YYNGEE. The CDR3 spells CASSVRDNEQFF. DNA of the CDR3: TGTGCCAGCAGCGTCAGGGACAATGAGCAGTTCTTC.

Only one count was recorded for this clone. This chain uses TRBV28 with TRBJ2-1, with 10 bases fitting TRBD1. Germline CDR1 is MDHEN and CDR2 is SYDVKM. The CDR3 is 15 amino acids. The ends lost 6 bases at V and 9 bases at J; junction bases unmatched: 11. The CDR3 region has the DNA TGTGCCAGCAGCCCCGGACAGGGGGGTCTGGTTGAGCAGTTCTTC. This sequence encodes CASSPGQGGLVEQFF.

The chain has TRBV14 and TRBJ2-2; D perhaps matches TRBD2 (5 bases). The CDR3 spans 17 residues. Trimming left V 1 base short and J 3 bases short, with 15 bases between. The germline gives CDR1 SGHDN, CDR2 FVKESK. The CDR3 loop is CASSQVTGVRYTGELFF. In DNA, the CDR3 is TGTGCCAGCAGCCAAGTAACCGGGGTGAGGTACACCGGGGAGCTGTTTTTT.

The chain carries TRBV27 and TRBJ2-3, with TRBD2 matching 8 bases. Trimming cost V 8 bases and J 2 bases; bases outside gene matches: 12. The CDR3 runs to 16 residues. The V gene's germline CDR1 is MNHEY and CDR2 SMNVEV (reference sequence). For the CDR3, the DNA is TGTGCCAGCCGCAGGGGTGCTAGCGGGTCCACAGATACGCAGTATTTT. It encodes CASRRGASGSTDTQYF.

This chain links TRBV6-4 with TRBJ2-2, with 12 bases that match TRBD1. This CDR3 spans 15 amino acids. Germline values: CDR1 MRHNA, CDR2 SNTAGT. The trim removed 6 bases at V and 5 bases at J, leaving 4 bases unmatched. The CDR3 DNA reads TGTGCCAGCAGCCCGGGACAGGGGGCTACCGGGGAGCTGTTTTTT. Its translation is CASSPGQGATGELFF.